This T cell receptor (beta chain) stems from a study of monozygotic twins with cystic fibrosis. Study overall: With about 15 PCR cycles, barcoded libraries came from approximately 2.7 micrograms of fragmented DNA. General study findings and limits: Unrelated CF individuals shared fewer identical clonotypes than monozygotic CF twins. No link emerged between shared CDR3 counts and age, concordance or severity. Co-twins had the most similar V usage for 13 of 16 pairs, J for 8.

The CDR3 sequence is 15 residues long. Trimming took 4 bases from V and 6 from J; bases not matched to a gene: 9. Per germline, CDR1 KGHSY and CDR2 FQNENV. In the case of this clone: No antigen is known for it.

Produced via immunoSEQ multiplex PCR; TCRdb's table is partial and in-frame only. The top ten hold 9.3% of the sample, which has roughly 15,000 clones, approximately 92% seen once. This clonotype was obtained from a girl aged 2 to 9 with cystic fibrosis. Sequenced input: blood. The chain has TRBV16 and TRBJ2-7; 10 positions match TRBD1. The CDR3 loop is CASSRFAGQGSEQYF. In DNA form, the CDR3 reads TGTGCCAGCAGCCGGTTTGCGGGACAGGGGAGCGAGCAGTACTTC. Full variable domain (rest looked up from reference TRBV16 and TRBJ2-7): GEEVAQTPKHLVRGEGQKAKLYCAPIKGHSYVFWYQQVLKNEFKFLISFQNENVFDETGMPKERFSAKCLPNSPCSLEIQATKLEDSAVYFCASSRFAGQGSEQYFGPGTRLTVT.